The T cell receptor (beta chain) under discussion was sequenced for a study of blood T cell repertoires in COVID-19. Study background: Samples taken during acute and convalescent COVID-19 were collected in the United States, Italy and Spain. T cells, B-cell-depleted T cells, or PBMCs supplied cDNA or gDNA.

Source study methods: Amplification from reference gene primers served as the basis for estimated nucleated cell counts. The table came from immunoSEQ multiplex PCR; TCRdb's copy has only in-frame clones and leaves some out. The V and J calls and the clone size are those of that table, but D and trimming were determined from the DNA. The data contain over 200,000 clones, roughly 87% of them singletons. Germline values: CDR1 MDHEN, CDR2 SYDVKM. Deletions cut 3 bases from V and 6 bases from J, with 11 bases between. The CDR3 spans 13 residues. The chain recombines TRBV28 with TRBJ1-2; TRBD1 might be the D (5 bases). The origin of this receptor is a man in his forties or fifties with active or convalescent COVID-19. What was sequenced was peripheral blood. The CDR3 DNA is TGTGCCAGCAGTTTCTTTCAGGGTCATGGCTACACCTTC. As protein: CASSFFQGHGYTF.